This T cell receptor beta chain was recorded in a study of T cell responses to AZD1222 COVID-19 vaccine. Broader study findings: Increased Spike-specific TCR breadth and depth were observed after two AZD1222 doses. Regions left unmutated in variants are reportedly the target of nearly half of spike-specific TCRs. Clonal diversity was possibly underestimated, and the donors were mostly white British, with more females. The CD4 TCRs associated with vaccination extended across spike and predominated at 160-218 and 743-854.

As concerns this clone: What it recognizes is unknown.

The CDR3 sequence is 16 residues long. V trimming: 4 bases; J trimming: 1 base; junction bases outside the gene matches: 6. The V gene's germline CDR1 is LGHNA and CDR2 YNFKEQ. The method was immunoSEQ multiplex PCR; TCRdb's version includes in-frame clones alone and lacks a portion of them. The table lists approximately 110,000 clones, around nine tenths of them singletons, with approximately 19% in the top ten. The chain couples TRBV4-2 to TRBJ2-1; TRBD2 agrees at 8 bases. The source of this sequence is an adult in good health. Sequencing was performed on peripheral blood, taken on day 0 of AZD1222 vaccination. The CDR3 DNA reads TGTGCCAGCAGCCGATCCCGCGGGGGGTCCTACAATGAGCAGTTCTTC. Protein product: CASSRSRGGSYNEQFF.